The 5 T cell receptor beta chains below all came from one sample that was sequenced in a study of T cells in Graves' hyperthyroidism and ophthalmopathy. The CDR3 regions of TCR beta were amplified from RNA transcripts. Carried out on the TCR CDR3, a first-round RT-PCR used the HTBI primer set. TCRdb re-called the multiplex PCR reads with MiXCR, one entry per CDR3 protein. Among over 300,000 distinct CDR3 sequences listed, approximately 15% were seen once. The sequenced sample was blood. Receptor source: a woman in her sixties with Graves' hyperthyroidism.

This clonotype was counted many times. The chain uses TRBV11-3 and TRBJ2-1; 10 bases are shared with TRBD1. The junction had 5 bases not matched to a gene; V was cut back by 7 bases and J by 8 bases. This CDR3 has 13 residues. Germline loops: CDR1 SGHNT, CDR2 YENEEA. CDR3 sequence (DNA): TGTGCCAGCACCCCAGGGACAGGGGATGAGCAGTTCTTC. Translating gives CASTPGTGDEQFF.

The table lists this clonotype with many counts. The V gene is TRBV7-9, the J gene TRBJ2-5; TRBD2 aligns across 12 bases. This CDR3 comprises 18 residues. J gave up 3 bases and V 0 bases, and 8 bases lay outside the gene matches. Germline CDR1 SEHNR, CDR2 FQNEAQ (reference sequence). The CDR3 bases are TGTGCCAGCAGCTTAGCTGAACCACTAGCGGGAGGTAAAGAGACCCAGTACTTC. It is translated as CASSLAEPLAGGKETQYF.

This clonotype was detected many times. CDR3 bases: TGCGCCAGCAGCGCCCGGACACCCGGGACTAGCAGCTTCTCCTACGAGCAGTACTTC. As protein: CASSARTPGTSSFSYEQYF. The rearrangement joins TRBV5-1 to TRBJ2-7, with TRBD2 matching 9 bases. There are 19 residues in the CDR3. From germline, CDR1 is SGHRS and CDR2 YFSETQ. The J segment lost 0 bases and the V segment lost 4 bases, leaving 17 bases of the junction unmatched.

There are many counts of this clonotype. This chain connects TRBV27 to TRBJ2-7; D uncertain. The V gene lost 3 bases and the J gene lost 2 bases, with 14 bases spanning the gap. Germline CDR1 and CDR2: MNHEY and SMNVEV (reference sequence). The CDR3 is 15 residues long. CDR3 sequence reads: CASSLSQDQPYEQYF. The CDR3 DNA reads TGTGCCAGCAGTTTGTCCCAGGATCAACCCTACGAGCAGTACTTC.

V and J are TRBV9 and TRBJ2-1; TRBD2 is a possible D gene (5 bases). The V and J ends lost 0 bases and 7 bases respectively, with 17 bases between them. Germline V lookup: CDR1 SGDLS, CDR2 YYNGEE. This CDR3 comprises 16 residues. The CDR3 nucleotides are TGTGCCAGCAGCGTAGGTACTAGGCCTTTTTTGAATGAGCAGTTCTTC. Translated: CASSVGTRPFLNEQFF.